A single sample is the source of the 16 T cell receptor beta chains below, sequenced in a study of shared clonotypes between healthy human individuals. TCRdb's copy holds only in-frame clones and misses some; the assay was immunoSEQ multiplex PCR. The table includes approximately 710,000 clones, about 90% detected once. Sequencing was carried out using memory CD8+ T cells from PBMCs. Subset denoted: CD45RO+ cells pooled with CCR7-negative TemRA cells. The origin of the receptors is a man aged 18 to 30 in good health. Some clones in this sample may be carry-over from other donors' samples.

The genes are TRBV6-5 and TRBJ2-1; D perhaps matches TRBD2 (6 bases). The CDR3 has 15 residues. Trimming removed 5 bases from V and 2 bases from J, with 13 bases in between. CDR1 is MNHEY and CDR2 is SVGAGI in the germline V gene. The CDR3 DNA is TGTGCCAGCAGTCTCTCGGGAGCGGCCTACAATGAGCAGTTCTTC. Translated, it gives CASSLSGAAYNEQFF.

This chain links TRBV7-9 with TRBJ2-7; D call uncertain. V shed 0 bases and J shed 4 bases, with 4 bases lying between them. From germline, CDR1 is SEHNR and CDR2 FQNEAQ (reference sequence). The CDR3 runs to 12 residues. CDR3 protein: CASSLAVYEQYF. As DNA, the CDR3 is TGTGCCAGCAGCTTAGCGGTTTACGAGCAGTACTTC.

In this sample, this clone turned up once. The gene calls are TRBV29-1 and TRBJ1-2; TRBD1 agrees at 9 bases. Unmatched junction bases numbered 10, after V lost 6 bases and J lost 5 bases. The CDR3 contains 14 residues. Germline V gene data show CDR1 as SQVTM and CDR2 as ANQGSEA. The CDR3 loop is CSVDRDREGYGYTF. DNA of the CDR3: TGCAGCGTAGACCGGGACAGGGAGGGGTATGGCTACACCTTC. Based on the CDR3 plus reference TRBV29-1 and TRBJ1-2, the full variable domain is SAVISQKPSRDICQRGTSLTIQCQVDSQVTMMFWYRQQPGQSLTLIATANQGSEATYESGFVIDKFPISRPNLTFSTLTVSNMSPEDSSIYLCSVDRDREGYGYTFGSGTRLTVV.

J is TRBJ1-3 and V is TRBV5-1, with 8 bases identical to TRBD1. The germline gives CDR1 SGHRS, CDR2 YFSETQ. Trimming took 5 bases from V and 0 from J; bases not matched to a gene: 7. This CDR3 comprises 16 residues. The CDR3 spells CASSLGTGNSGNTIYF. CDR3 in DNA: TGCGCCAGCAGTCTAGGGACAGGCAACTCTGGAAACACCATATATTTT.

This clone came up once. The chain is built from TRBV27 and TRBJ2-1, with 7 bases that match TRBD1. CDR3 length: 16 amino acids. Germline CDR1 and CDR2: MNHEY and SMNVEV (reference sequence). Losses at the gene ends were 6 bases for V and 0 bases for J; bases not matched to a gene: 8. CDR3 DNA sequence: TGTGCCAGCAGCCCCGACAGGGCACCCTCCTACAATGAGCAGTTCTTC. Translating gives CASSPDRAPSYNEQFF.

This clone has a single count. This sequence joins TRBV6-1 and TRBJ2-7; TRBD1 aligns across 8 bases. The CDR3 runs to 15 residues. The V gene's germline CDR1 is MNHNS and CDR2 SASEGT. J was trimmed by 1 base and V by 6 bases; bases with no gene match: 8. CDR3 in amino acids: CASRAGTGFSYEQYF. DNA for the CDR3: TGTGCCAGCAGGGCCGGGACAGGATTTTCCTACGAGCAGTACTTC.

Turning to this clone: The same CDR3 can be traced to other DNA sequences in this sample. This chain connects TRBV6-5 to TRBJ2-7; possible D gene TRBD2, 5 bases. This CDR3 contains 12 residues. V was cut by 2 bases and J by 7 bases, with 9 bases left in between. Germline CDR1 MNHEY, CDR2 SVGAGI. DNA of the CDR3: TGTGCCAGCAGTTACGGAGAGGGAGAGCAGTACTTC. Its translation: CASSYGEGEQYF.

The chain combines TRBV19 with TRBJ2-2; D call uncertain. Germline V gene data show CDR1 as LNHDA and CDR2 as SQIVND (reference sequence). The CDR3 length is 12 residues. V gave up 7 bases and J gave up 3 bases, with 6 bases separating them. DNA for the CDR3: TGTGCCAGTAATGCAGACACCGGGGAGCTGTTTTTT. The encoded protein is CASNADTGELFF. Full variable domain (missing parts from reference TRBV19 and TRBJ2-2): DGGITQSPKYLFRKEGQNVTLSCEQNLNHDAMYWYRQDPGQGLRLIYYSQIVNDFQKGDIAEGYSVSREKKESFPLTVTSAQKNPTAFYLCASNADTGELFFGEGSRLTVL.

The chain combines TRBV7-9 with TRBJ2-5, with D tentatively TRBD1 (5 bases). Trimming cost V 7 bases and J 0 bases, with 9 bases left between them. This CDR3 spans 13 amino acids. Looked up from germline, CDR1 is SEHNR and CDR2 is FQNEAQ (reference sequence). The CDR3 sequence: CASTDRDQETQYF. The CDR3 DNA is TGTGCCAGCACCGACAGAGACCAAGAGACCCAGTACTTC.

The chain uses TRBV29-1 and TRBJ2-5; 7 bases agree with TRBD1. CDR1 SQVTM and CDR2 ANQGSEA come from the germline V gene. The CDR3 contains 16 residues. J lost 1 base, V lost 4 bases, and 12 bases had no gene match. The CDR3 nucleotides are TGCAGCGTTGGCCCAAGGGAACAGGGGATCCAAGAGACCCAGTACTTC. This codes for CSVGPREQGIQETQYF.

V gene TRBV27 combines with J gene TRBJ2-3, with D perhaps matching TRBD2 (6 bases). Germline V CDR1 and CDR2: MNHEY, SMNVEV (reference sequence). This CDR3 is 15 amino acids long. Between the trimmed V and J ends, which lost 3 bases and 2 bases, there was a span of 12 bases. CDR3 region: CASSFWAGFTDTQYF. CDR3 DNA: TGTGCCAGCAGTTTCTGGGCGGGATTCACAGATACGCAGTATTTT.

The V gene is TRBV10-1, the J gene TRBJ2-1; the D gene is possibly TRBD2 (7 bases). The germline V and J ends were trimmed by 5 bases and 2 bases, with 13 bases remaining between them. CDR1 is WNHNN and CDR2 is SYGVQD in the germline V gene (reference sequence). CDR3 length equals 15 residues. CDR3 protein: CASSLGGRPYNEQFF. In nucleotides, the CDR3 is TGCGCCAGCAGTCTGGGGGGGCGCCCCTACAATGAGCAGTTCTTC.

To note about this clone: The same CDR3 can be traced to other DNA sequences in this sample. This chain connects TRBV7-2 to TRBJ2-7; D is ambiguous. The germline V gene encodes CDR1 SGHTA and CDR2 FQGNSA. V lost 1 base to trimming and J lost 7 bases, with 14 bases between them. The CDR3 length is 14 residues. CDR3 region: CASSLDWGLREQYF. DNA for the CDR3: TGTGCCAGCAGCTTAGATTGGGGTTTGCGGGAGCAGTACTTC.

The gene calls are TRBV27 and TRBJ2-5, with D perhaps matching TRBD1 (5 bases). V was shortened by 6 bases and J by 3 bases, with 20 bases between the two germline ends. Germline V gives CDR1 MNHEY, CDR2 SMNVEV (reference sequence). This CDR3 comprises 16 residues. CDR3 DNA: TGTGCCAGCAGGCAGAAACCAGGGTCTGGGAAAGAGACCCAGTACTTC. It yields the protein CASRQKPGSGKETQYF.

The chain links TRBV18 to TRBJ2-4; the D gene could be TRBD1 or TRBD2 (5 bases each). V was pared by 6 bases and J by 9 bases, with 24 bases between. The CDR3 sequence is 16 residues long. Germline V gene data show CDR1 as KGHSH and CDR2 as LQKENI. The DNA for the CDR3 is TGTGCCAGCTCGCTTCTACGCACCGGGACCCAAGGCATTCAGTACTTC. Translating gives CASSLLRTGTQGIQYF.

This clone was picked up one time. This chain connects TRBV11-2 to TRBJ2-1; TRBD1 matches 12 bases. V lost 5 bases to trimming and J lost 6 bases; unmatched junction nucleotides: 5. The length of the CDR3 is 15 residues. CDR1 is SGHAT and CDR2 is FQNNGV in the germline V gene. In DNA form, the CDR3 reads TGTGCCAGCAGCCCGCGGGACAGGGGGCGCAATGAGCAGTTCTTC. It encodes CASSPRDRGRNEQFF.